Sequencing of this TCR beta chain was carried out in a study of blood T cell repertoires in COVID-19. Across the whole study: Samples came from the United States, Italy and Spain, spanning acute and convalescent COVID-19. PBMCs, B-cell-depleted T cells, or T cells provided the cDNA or gDNA that made up the material.

The length of the CDR3 is 14 residues. V lost 2 bases and J lost 8, with 12 bases in between. Per germline, CDR1 MNHNS and CDR2 SASEGT. A single count supports this clone. Source study methods: Using reference gene primer amplification, nucleated cell counts were estimated. The table came from immunoSEQ multiplex PCR; TCRdb's copy has only in-frame clones and leaves some out. That table furnishes V, J and clone size, whereas the DNA furnished D and trimming. The sample lists about 100,000 clones; around 79% were seen once. The chain carries TRBV6-1 and TRBJ1-4; weak D call: TRBD1 (5 bases). What was sequenced was peripheral blood. The TCR was taken from an elderly woman with active or convalescent COVID-19. Written as DNA, the CDR3 is TGTGCCAGCAGTGAACGTGGGGAGGGGGAAAAACTGTTTTTT. Residues: CASSERGEGEKLFF.